This TCR beta chain is drawn from a study of beta chain features in type 1 diabetes. Sorting with CD45RO/CCR7/CD25/CD127/CD95/CD27 yielded naive, central memory, regulatory and stem-like memory CD4+ cells. Germline V gives CDR1 ENHRY, CDR2 SYGVKD. The germline V and J ends were trimmed by 4 bases and 2 bases, with 7 bases remaining between them. This CDR3 region has 13 residues. Study-wide findings and caveats: TCRB CDR3s from Type 1 diabetes patients were moderately but significantly shorter in all four CD4+ subsets.

Of the isolated RNA, all was reverse transcribed, and so the sequenced material was expressed TCRB transcripts. Sequenced naive, central memory and regulatory T cell samples produced an average of approximately 3.8 million reads. Data came from immunoSEQ multiplex PCR; TCRdb stores just in-frame clones and leaves some out. The profile shows approximately 270,000 clones, roughly an eighth of them singletons. This clone has a handful of counts. The antigen is not known. The rearrangement links TRBV10-3 to TRBJ2-3; maybe TRBD2 (5 bases). The sample taken for sequencing was naive CD4+ T cells from blood. The receptor's source is a man younger than 45 with type 1 diabetes. The CDR3 nucleotides are TGTGCCATCAGTGGGACTCTCACAGATACGCAGTATTTT. Its protein is CAISGTLTDTQYF.